This TCR beta chain is drawn from a study of blood T cell repertoires in COVID-19. This clone has only one observation. Original processing methods: Nucleated cell number was recorded as an estimate derived from reference gene primer amplification. Sequencing used immunoSEQ multiplex PCR; TCRdb keeps in-frame clones, though not all of them. That table is the source of V, J and clone size, and D and trimming were worked out from the DNA. The data contain 200,000 to 300,000 clones, roughly 90% of them singletons. Participants spanned ages roughly 18 to 95 years and resided in around 25 US areas. Assignment of participants to cohorts was predicated upon participant-reported clinical history. From germline, CDR1 is SGHRS and CDR2 YFSETQ. V lost 4 bases to trimming and J lost 2 bases; unmatched junction nucleotides: 8. The CDR3 totals 15 residues.

Sequencing was carried out using PBMCs or T cells enriched from blood (not recorded which). This TCR derives from a woman in her twenties or thirties who had recovered from COVID-19. V gene TRBV5-1 combines with J gene TRBJ2-7; 8 positions match TRBD1. CDR3 sequence (DNA): TGCGCCAGCAGCCCCAGACAGGGGTCCACCTACGAGCAGTACTTC. Protein product: CASSPRQGSTYEQYF. Supplemented by reference TRBV5-1 and TRBJ2-7, the full variable domain reads KAGVTQTPRYLIKTRGQQVTLSCSPISGHRSVSWYQQTPGQGLQFLFEYFSETQRNKGNFPGRFSGRQFSNSRSEMNVSTLELGDSALYLCASSPRQGSTYEQYFGPGTRLTVT.